The 8 T cell receptor beta chains below all came from one sample that was sequenced in a study of blood T cell repertoires in COVID-19. Only in-frame clones appear in the TCRdb table, and some are missing; sequencing was by immunoSEQ multiplex PCR. The data show about 280,000 clones, roughly 85% seen once. Material: peripheral blood. The source of these receptors is a human donor in a cohort sampled during active COVID-19.

The chain is built from TRBV3-1 (or the pseudogene TRBV3-2) and TRBJ2-3; D uncertain. Trimming took 2 bases from V and 6 from J, leaving 9 bases between them. Germline V CDR1 and CDR2: LGHDT, YNNKEL (reference sequence). This CDR3 is built from 13 residues. The CDR3 sequence is CASSQTASDTQYF. CDR3 DNA sequence: TGTGCCAGCAGCCAAACAGCTTCGGATACGCAGTATTTT.

The chain joins TRBV4-1 to TRBJ2-2; D is unclear. Trimming cost V 0 bases and J 10 bases, with 15 bases left between them. Germline V gives CDR1 MGHRA, CDR2 YSYEKL. This CDR3 comprises 15 residues. CDR3 sequence: CASSQDLFVGLELFF. The DNA of the CDR3 is TGCGCCAGCAGCCAAGATCTTTTTGTCGGGTTGGAGCTGTTTTTT.

The chain joins TRBV6-5 to TRBJ1-2; 7 bases fit TRBD1. The CDR3 extends over 13 amino acids. Per the germline V gene, CDR1 is MNHEY and CDR2 is SVGAGI. Losses at the gene ends were 6 bases for V and 6 bases for J; bases not matched to a gene: 7. CDR3 DNA: TGTGCCAGCAGCAACAGGGGCAGACATGGCTACACCTTC. This gives the protein CASSNRGRHGYTF.

The chain carries TRBV28 and TRBJ2-7, with D possibly matching TRBD1 (6 bases). The CDR3 is 15 amino acids. The V gene lost 5 bases and the J gene lost 1 base, with 15 bases spanning the gap. Per germline, CDR1 MDHEN and CDR2 SYDVKM. For the CDR3, the DNA is TGTGCCAGCAGTGATCAGGGGCCCACTTCCTACGAGCAGTACTTC. Protein: CASSDQGPTSYEQYF.

Turning to this clone: The junction shows a germline mismatch at one end, possibly a read error. The gene calls are TRBV3-1 (or the pseudogene TRBV3-2) and TRBJ2-1; D uncertain. The CDR3 loop spans 11 amino acids. The germline CDR1 and CDR2 sequences are LGHDT and YNNKEL (reference sequence). This chain's CDR3 is CSASSYNEQFF. In DNA, the CDR3 is TGCAGCGCCAGCTCCTACAATGAGCAGTTCTTC.

The genes are TRBV5-1 and TRBJ2-1; 10 bases align to TRBD1. Germline V gives CDR1 SGHRS, CDR2 YFSETQ. The J segment lost 10 bases and the V segment lost 2 bases, leaving 12 bases of the junction unmatched. The CDR3 runs to 16 residues. The CDR3 is CASSFLGGQGSWEQFF. In nucleotides, the CDR3 is TGCGCCAGCAGCTTCTTGGGGGGACAGGGGTCGTGGGAGCAGTTCTTC.

The J gene is TRBJ2-1, the V gene TRBV24-1, with TRBD2 matching over 10 bases. CDR3 length: 17 residues. Per germline, CDR1 KGHDR and CDR2 SFDVKD. V was pared by 4 bases and J by 6 bases, with 11 bases of the junction left unmatched. CDR3 DNA: TGTGCCACCAGTGACCCTAAAGCGGGAGGGCCGCGCAATGAGCAGTTCTTC. Its translation is CATSDPKAGGPRNEQFF.

This clone showed up just once. V and J are TRBV6-5 and TRBJ2-5; 9 bases align to TRBD1. The CDR3 has 15 amino acids. CDR1 MNHEY and CDR2 SVGAGI come from the germline V gene. The trim removed 2 bases at V and 1 base at J, leaving 2 bases unmatched. CDR3 sequence: CASSYLGQGQETQYF. As DNA, the CDR3 is TGTGCCAGCAGTTACCTGGGACAGGGCCAAGAGACCCAGTACTTC.